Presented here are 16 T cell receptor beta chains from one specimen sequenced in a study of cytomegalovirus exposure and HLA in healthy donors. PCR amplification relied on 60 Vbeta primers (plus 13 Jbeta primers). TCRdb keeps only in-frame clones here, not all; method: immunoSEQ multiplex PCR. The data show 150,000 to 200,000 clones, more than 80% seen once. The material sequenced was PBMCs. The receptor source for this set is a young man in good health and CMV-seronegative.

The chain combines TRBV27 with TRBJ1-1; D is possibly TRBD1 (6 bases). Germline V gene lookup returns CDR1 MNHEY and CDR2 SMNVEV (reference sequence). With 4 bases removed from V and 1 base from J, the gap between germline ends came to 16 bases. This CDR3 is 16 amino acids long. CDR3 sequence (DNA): TGTGCCAGCAGTTCCCTGGGGGCAGGGAAGAACACTGAAGCTTTCTTT. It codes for CASSSLGAGKNTEAFF.

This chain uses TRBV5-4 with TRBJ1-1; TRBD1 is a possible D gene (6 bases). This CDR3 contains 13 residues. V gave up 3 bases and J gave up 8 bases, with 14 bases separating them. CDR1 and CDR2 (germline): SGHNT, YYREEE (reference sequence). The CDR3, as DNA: TGTGCCAGCAGCTGGGGGGGGCGGGTAGAAGCTTTCTTT. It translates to CASSWGGRVEAFF.

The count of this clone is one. The CDR3 region is CASSPIAGVGETQYF. The CDR3 region has the DNA TGTGCCAGCTCACCAATAGCGGGAGTGGGAGAGACCCAGTACTTC. The chain links TRBV18 to TRBJ2-5; TRBD2 matches 9 bases. Germline loops: CDR1 KGHSH, CDR2 LQKENI. The CDR3 has 15 residues. V dropped 2 bases and J dropped 4; count of bases not matched to a gene: 5.

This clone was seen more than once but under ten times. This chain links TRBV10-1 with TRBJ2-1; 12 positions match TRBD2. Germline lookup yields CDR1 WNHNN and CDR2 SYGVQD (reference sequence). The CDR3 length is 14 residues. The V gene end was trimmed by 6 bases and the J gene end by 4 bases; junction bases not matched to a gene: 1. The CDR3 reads CASSGLAGYNEQFF. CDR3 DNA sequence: TGCGCCAGCAGCGGACTAGCGGGGTACAATGAGCAGTTCTTC.

The CDR3 protein is CASSETSGSPGETQYF. CDR3 nucleotide sequence: TGTGCCAGCAGTGAAACCAGCGGGAGCCCAGGGGAGACCCAGTACTTC. The chain joins TRBV6-4 to TRBJ2-5; 8 nucleotides line up with TRBD2. The CDR3 is 16 residues long. J gave up 5 bases and V 3 bases, and 11 bases lay outside the gene matches. Germline loops: CDR1 MRHNA, CDR2 SNTAGT.

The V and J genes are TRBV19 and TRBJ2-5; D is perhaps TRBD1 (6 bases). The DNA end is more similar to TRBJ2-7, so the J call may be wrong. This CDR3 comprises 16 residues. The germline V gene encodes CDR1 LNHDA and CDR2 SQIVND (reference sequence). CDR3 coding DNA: TGTGCCAGTAGTATTGGGGGCGGACTCTCAACCTACGAGCAGTACTTC. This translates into CASSIGGGLSTYEQYF.

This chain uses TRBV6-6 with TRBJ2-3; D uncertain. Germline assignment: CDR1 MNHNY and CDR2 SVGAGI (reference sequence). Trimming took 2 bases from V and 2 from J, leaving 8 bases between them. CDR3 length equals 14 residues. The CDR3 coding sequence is TGTGCCAGCAGTTACGGGCAGTACACAGATACGCAGTATTTT. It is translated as CASSYGQYTDTQYF.

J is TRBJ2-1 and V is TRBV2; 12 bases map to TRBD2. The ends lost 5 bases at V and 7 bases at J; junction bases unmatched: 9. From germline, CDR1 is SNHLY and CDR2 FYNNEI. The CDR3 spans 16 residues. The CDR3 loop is CASSPRLAGVGNEQFF. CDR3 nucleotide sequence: TGTGCCAGCAGTCCACGACTAGCGGGAGTAGGGAATGAGCAGTTCTTC.

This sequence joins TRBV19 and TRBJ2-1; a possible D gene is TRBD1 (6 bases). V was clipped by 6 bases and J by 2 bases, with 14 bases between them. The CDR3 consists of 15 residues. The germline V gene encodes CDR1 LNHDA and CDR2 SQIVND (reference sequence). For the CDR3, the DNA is TGTGCCAGTAGCCTTGGACAGAGCACCTACAATGAGCAGTTCTTC. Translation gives CASSLGQSTYNEQFF.

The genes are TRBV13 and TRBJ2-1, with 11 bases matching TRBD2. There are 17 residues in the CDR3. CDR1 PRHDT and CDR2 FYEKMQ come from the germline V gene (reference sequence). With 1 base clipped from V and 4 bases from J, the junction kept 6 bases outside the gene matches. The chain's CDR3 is CASSLETGTSGYNEQFF. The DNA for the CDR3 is TGTGCCAGCAGCTTAGAAACCGGGACTAGCGGTTACAATGAGCAGTTCTTC. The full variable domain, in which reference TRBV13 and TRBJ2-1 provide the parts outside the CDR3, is AAGVIQSPRHLIKEKRETATLKCYPIPRHDTVYWYQQGPGQDPQFLISFYEKMQSDKGSIPDRFSAQQFSDYHSELNMSSLELGDSALYFCASSLETGTSGYNEQFFGPGTRLTVL.

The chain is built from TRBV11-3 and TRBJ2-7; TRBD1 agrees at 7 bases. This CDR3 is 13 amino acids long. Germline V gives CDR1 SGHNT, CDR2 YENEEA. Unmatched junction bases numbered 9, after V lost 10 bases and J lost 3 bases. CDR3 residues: CATRRAGGYEQYF. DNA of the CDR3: TGTGCCACCCGGCGGGCAGGGGGCTACGAGCAGTACTTC.

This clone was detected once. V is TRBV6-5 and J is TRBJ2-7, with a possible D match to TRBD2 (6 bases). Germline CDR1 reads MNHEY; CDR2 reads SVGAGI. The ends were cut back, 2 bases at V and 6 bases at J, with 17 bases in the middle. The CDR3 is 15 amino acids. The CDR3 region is CASSYLAGRKGEQYF. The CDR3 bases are TGTGCCAGCAGTTACCTAGCCGGGAGAAAAGGCGAGCAGTACTTC.

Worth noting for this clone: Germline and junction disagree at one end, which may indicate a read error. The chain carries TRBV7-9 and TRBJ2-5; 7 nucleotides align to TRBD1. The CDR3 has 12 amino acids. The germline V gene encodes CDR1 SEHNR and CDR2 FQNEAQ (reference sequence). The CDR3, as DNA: TGTTCCAGCAGCTACAGGGGTGAGACCCAGTACTTC. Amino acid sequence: CSSSYRGETQYF. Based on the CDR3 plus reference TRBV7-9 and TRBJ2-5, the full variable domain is DTGVSQNPRHKITKRGQNVTFRCDPISEHNRLYWYRQTLGQGPEFLTYFQNEAQLEKSRLLSDRFSAERPKGSFSTLEIQRTEQGDSAMYLCSSSYRGETQYFGPGTRLLVL.

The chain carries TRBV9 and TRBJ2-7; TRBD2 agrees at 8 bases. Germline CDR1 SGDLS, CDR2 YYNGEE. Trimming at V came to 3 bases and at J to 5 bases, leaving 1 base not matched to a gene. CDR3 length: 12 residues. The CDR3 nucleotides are TGTGCCAGCAGCGGGACTAGCCACGAGCAGTACTTC. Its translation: CASSGTSHEQYF.

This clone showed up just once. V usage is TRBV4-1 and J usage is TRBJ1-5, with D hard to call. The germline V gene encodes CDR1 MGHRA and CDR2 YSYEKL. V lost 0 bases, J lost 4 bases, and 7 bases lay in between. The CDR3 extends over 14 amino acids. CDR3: CASSQDLRNQPQHF. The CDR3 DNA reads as TGCGCCAGCAGCCAAGATTTGAGGAATCAGCCCCAGCATTTT.

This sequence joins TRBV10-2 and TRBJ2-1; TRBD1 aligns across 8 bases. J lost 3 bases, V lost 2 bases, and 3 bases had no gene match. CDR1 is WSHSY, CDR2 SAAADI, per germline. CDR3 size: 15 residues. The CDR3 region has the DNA TGCGCCAGCAGTGAGCGGACAGGGCGCTACAATGAGCAGTTCTTC. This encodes CASSERTGRYNEQFF.